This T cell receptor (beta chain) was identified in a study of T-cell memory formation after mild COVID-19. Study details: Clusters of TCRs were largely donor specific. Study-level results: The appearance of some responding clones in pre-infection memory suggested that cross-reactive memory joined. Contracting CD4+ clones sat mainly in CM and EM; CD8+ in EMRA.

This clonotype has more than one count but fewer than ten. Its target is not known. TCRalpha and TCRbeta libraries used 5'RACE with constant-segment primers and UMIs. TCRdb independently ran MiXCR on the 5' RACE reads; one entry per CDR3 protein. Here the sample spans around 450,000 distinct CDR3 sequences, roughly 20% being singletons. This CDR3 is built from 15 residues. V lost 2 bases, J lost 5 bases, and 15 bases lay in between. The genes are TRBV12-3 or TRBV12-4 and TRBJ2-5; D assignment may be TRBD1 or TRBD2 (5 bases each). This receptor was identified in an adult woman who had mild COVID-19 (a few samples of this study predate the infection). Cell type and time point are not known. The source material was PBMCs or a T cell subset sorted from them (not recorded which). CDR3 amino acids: CASSLWGRSEETQYF. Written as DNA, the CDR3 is TGTGCCAGCAGTTTATGGGGGAGAAGTGAGGAGACCCAGTACTTC.